This T cell receptor (beta chain) was sequenced in a study of OX40 agonist ivuxolimab in advanced cancers. As for the study more broadly: The costimulatory receptor OX40 (CD134) was targeted by ivuxolimab, a fully human IgG2 agonistic monoclonal antibody. Prior anti-PD-1, anti-PD-L1 or anti-CTLA-4 therapy was permitted, and roughly two fifths of dose-escalation patients had received checkpoint inhibitors. Three dose-escalation patients achieved partial responses, one with hepatocellular carcinoma and two with cutaneous melanoma. The monotherapy dose-escalation portion (N of about 50 patients) of the phase I ivuxolimab trial is reported in the paper. A male proportion of around 81% and a mean age of approximately 58 years, ranging from about 23 to 79, were recorded for the dose-escalation cohort. Intravenous ivuxolimab was administered to patients every 2 weeks at six dose levels: 0.01, 0.1, 0.3, 1.5, 3 and 10 mg/kg. Peripheral TCRbeta sequencing was intended to test whether TCR sequence diversity was altered and clonal T-cell expansion was caused by ivuxolimab. Among the roughly 52 dose-escalation patients, around 20 had hepatocellular carcinoma, 15 melanoma, 9 renal cell carcinoma and 9 head and neck cancer.

The trial excluded patients who had a history of autoimmune disease or were on systemic immunosuppression. Peripheral blood for TCR sequencing was collected from all dose cohorts at baseline, on cycle 4 day 1, and on cycle 7 day 1. The samples were drawn from a first-in-human, open-label, multicenter phase I dose-escalation trial of ivuxolimab. Adults with locally advanced or metastatic head and neck squamous cell, hepatocellular, melanoma or renal cell carcinoma were enrolled in the trial. Before TCR sequencing, CD4+ T cells and CD8+ T cells were sorted from peripheral blood as separate populations. This clone was seen a handful of times. The clone's antigen remains unknown. No much larger clone exists at a distance of one base, and base qualities are not known. What the research found in general, with its limitations: In partial responders in the 0.1-3.0 mg/kg groups, normalized peripheral clonal expansion was found to be among the lowest, especially among CD8+ T cells. After ivuxolimab, expanded clones were on average more numerous among CD8+ T cells than among CD4+ T cells. Low levels of normalized T-cell clonal expansion were also shown by some nonresponding patients. Clonal expansion of both CD4+ and CD8+ blood T cells was observed from baseline to week 6 at doses 0.1 to 3.0 mg/kg. The antigen specificity of the peripheral T cells that underwent clonal expansion was not determined.

Unmatched junction bases come to 7, with V trimmed by 4 bases and J by 3 bases. The CDR3 has 14 amino acids, counting the end cysteine and phenylalanine. Only the CDR3 part of the read is kept: 42 bases, read in frame from the first base. For sequencing of the TCRbeta CDR3 region, genomic DNA was extracted from the sorted cells. The immunoSEQ Assay was used to sequence the TCRbeta CDR3 regions. The table comes from immuneACCESS by way of TCRdb, which keeps in-frame sequences with V and J called. Part of the clones is missing from these tables; in studies checked, under half for an unresolved V gene and the rest for unknown reasons. A total of more than 15,000 clones appear in this sample, 76% of them only once. The top ten constitute just over 45% of the sample.

The receptor was isolated from an adult with an advanced solid tumor such as melanoma, head and neck, liver or kidney cancer. Here the chain combines TRBV5-3 and TRBJ2-7; TRBD1 fits 7 bases in the junction. TRBV5-3 carries the ORF label, with uncertain function. The material sequenced was CD4+ or CD8+ T cells sorted from blood, taken in a trial of the OX40 agonist ivuxolimab. CDR3 sequence: CARSQHRGLYEQYF. The nucleotide sequence reads as follows: TGTGCCAGAAGCCAACACAGGGGCCTCTACGAGCAGTACTTC.